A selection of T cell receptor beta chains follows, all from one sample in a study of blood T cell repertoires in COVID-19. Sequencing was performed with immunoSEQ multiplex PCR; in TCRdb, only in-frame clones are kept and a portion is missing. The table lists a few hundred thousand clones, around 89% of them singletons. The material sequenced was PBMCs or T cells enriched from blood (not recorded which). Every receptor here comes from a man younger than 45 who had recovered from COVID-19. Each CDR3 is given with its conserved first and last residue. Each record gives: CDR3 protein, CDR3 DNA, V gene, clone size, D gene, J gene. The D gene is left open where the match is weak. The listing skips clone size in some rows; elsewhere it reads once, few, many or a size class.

CDR3aa: CASTDPSGTDLEQFF
CDR3nt: TGTGCCAGCACCGACCCTAGCGGAACCGATCTTGAGCAGTTCTTC
v_gene: TRBV28
abundance: once
d_gene: TRBD2
j_gene: TRBJ2-1

CDR3aa: CAIIGSPNGTEAFF
CDR3nt: TGTGCCATCATCGGGAGTCCCAACGGGACTGAAGCTTTCTTT
v_gene: TRBV10-3
abundance: -
d_gene: -
j_gene: TRBJ1-1

CDR3aa: CAWEGGAGQPQHF
CDR3nt: TGTGCCTGGGAGGGTGGGGCAGGTCAGCCCCAGCATTTT
v_gene: TRBV30
abundance: -
d_gene: -
j_gene: TRBJ1-5

CDR3aa: CASSLAVAGGPAVGQETQYF
CDR3nt: TGCGCCAGCAGCTTGGCCGTAGCGGGAGGGCCAGCGGTGGGGCAAGAGACCCAGTACTTC
v_gene: TRBV5-1
abundance: -
d_gene: TRBD2
j_gene: TRBJ2-5

CDR3aa: CSVGTSGLTDTQYF
CDR3nt: TGCAGCGTAGGGACTAGCGGGTTAACAGATACGCAGTATTTT
v_gene: TRBV29-1
abundance: -
d_gene: TRBD2
j_gene: TRBJ2-3

CDR3aa: CSVVETSGASYEQYF
CDR3nt: TGCAGCGTTGTAGAGACTAGCGGGGCGTCCTACGAGCAGTACTTC
v_gene: TRBV29-1
abundance: -
d_gene: TRBD2
j_gene: TRBJ2-7

CDR3aa: CASSLDGIGYYGYTF
CDR3nt: TGCGCCAGCAGCTTGGACGGGATTGGTTACTATGGCTACACCTTC
v_gene: TRBV5-1
abundance: -
d_gene: -
j_gene: TRBJ1-2

CDR3aa: CASSASGRHEQYF
CDR3nt: TGTGCCAGCAGTGCCTCGGGTCGACACGAGCAGTACTTC
v_gene: TRBV25-1
abundance: -
d_gene: -
j_gene: TRBJ2-7

CDR3aa: CASSVAETGPPANYGYTF
CDR3nt: TGTGCCAGCAGCGTAGCTGAAACAGGGCCCCCTGCTAACTATGGCTACACCTTC
v_gene: TRBV9
abundance: -
d_gene: -
j_gene: TRBJ1-2

CDR3aa: CASSHGTGASGRTRTYEQYF
CDR3nt: TGTGCCAGCAGCCACGGAACAGGGGCCAGCGGGAGGACAAGGACCTACGAGCAGTACTTC
v_gene: TRBV2
abundance: once
d_gene: TRBD2
j_gene: TRBJ2-7

CDR3aa: CASSQLSPGLAGSTYTQYF
CDR3nt: TGTGCCAGCAGCCAACTTTCCCCGGGACTAGCGGGAAGTACTTATACGCAGTATTTT
v_gene: TRBV7-9
abundance: -
d_gene: TRBD2
j_gene: TRBJ2-3

CDR3aa: CASRRAGGDEKLFF
CDR3nt: TGTGCCTCAAGGAGGGCAGGGGGCGATGAAAAACTGTTTTTT
v_gene: TRBV10-3
abundance: -
d_gene: TRBD1
j_gene: TRBJ1-4

CDR3aa: CASSQDLVGSSYNEQFF
CDR3nt: TGTGCCAGCAGCCAAGATTTAGTGGGGAGCTCCTACAATGAGCAGTTCTTC
v_gene: TRBV4-2
abundance: -
d_gene: -
j_gene: TRBJ2-1

CDR3aa: CASTTYREGSTEAFF
CDR3nt: TGTGCCAGCACCACCTACAGGGAAGGTAGCACTGAAGCTTTCTTT
v_gene: TRBV6-5
abundance: once
d_gene: -
j_gene: TRBJ1-1

CDR3aa: CSASSGRDLSTDTQYF
CDR3nt: TGCAGTGCTAGTAGCGGGAGGGACCTTAGCACAGATACGCAGTATTTT
v_gene: TRBV20-1
abundance: -
d_gene: TRBD2
j_gene: TRBJ2-3

CDR3aa: CSVARTSGYEQFF
CDR3nt: TGCAGCGTTGCGAGGACTAGCGGGTATGAGCAGTTCTTC
v_gene: TRBV29-1
abundance: once
d_gene: TRBD2
j_gene: TRBJ2-1

CDR3aa: CASRGLAGELFF
CDR3nt: TGTGCCAGCAGGGGCCTCGCCGGGGAGCTGTTTTTT
v_gene: TRBV6-4
abundance: -
d_gene: -
j_gene: TRBJ2-2

CDR3aa: CAISEGQGKDNSPLHF
CDR3nt: TGTGCCATCAGTGAGGGACAGGGGAAGGATAATTCACCCCTCCACTTT
v_gene: TRBV10-3
abundance: -
d_gene: TRBD1
j_gene: TRBJ1-6

CDR3aa: CASSRIAGGSGNTIYF
CDR3nt: TGTGCCAGCAGCAGGATCGCAGGAGGGTCTGGAAACACCATATATTTT
v_gene: TRBV21-1
abundance: -
d_gene: -
j_gene: TRBJ1-3

CDR3aa: CASSWSQGTNEKLFF
CDR3nt: TGTGCCAGCAGTTGGTCCCAGGGAACTAATGAAAAACTGTTTTTT
v_gene: TRBV6-5
abundance: -
d_gene: -
j_gene: TRBJ1-4

CDR3aa: CASSLWQGRETQYF
CDR3nt: TGTGCCAGCAGCTTGTGGCAGGGTCGGGAGACCCAGTACTTC
v_gene: TRBV5-5
abundance: once
d_gene: -
j_gene: TRBJ2-5

CDR3aa: CASSQVLAAWDEQFF
CDR3nt: TGTGCCAGCAGCCAAGTCCTAGCCGCGTGGGATGAGCAGTTCTTC
v_gene: TRBV3-1/TRBV3-2
abundance: -
d_gene: -
j_gene: TRBJ2-1

CDR3aa: CASSQGRGRGSYEQFF
CDR3nt: TGTGCCAGCAGCCAGGGGAGGGGGAGGGGTTCCTATGAGCAGTTCTTC
v_gene: TRBV11-2
abundance: -
d_gene: -
j_gene: TRBJ2-1

CDR3aa: CAWSSGSSSGNTIYF
CDR3nt: TGTGCCTGGAGTTCGGGGTCAAGCTCTGGAAACACCATATATTTT
v_gene: TRBV30
abundance: once
d_gene: -
j_gene: TRBJ1-3

CDR3aa: CATRPGQGLSTDTQYF
CDR3nt: TGTGCCACCAGACCGGGACAGGGTTTAAGCACAGATACGCAGTATTTT
v_gene: TRBV15
abundance: -
d_gene: TRBD1
j_gene: TRBJ2-3

CDR3aa: CASSSVAPGEQYF
CDR3nt: TGTGCCAGCAGCAGTGTAGCACCGGGCGAGCAGTACTTC
v_gene: TRBV7-3
abundance: -
d_gene: -
j_gene: TRBJ2-7

CDR3aa: CASSPGTTYEQYF
CDR3nt: TGTGCCAGTAGTCCCGGGACAACCTACGAGCAGTACTTC
v_gene: TRBV19
abundance: once
d_gene: -
j_gene: TRBJ2-7

CDR3aa: CASRMEHHEQFF
CDR3nt: TGTGCCAGCAGGATGGAGCACCATGAGCAGTTCTTC
v_gene: TRBV2
abundance: -
d_gene: -
j_gene: TRBJ2-1

CDR3aa: CAWSAGTGPRNTQYF
CDR3nt: TGTGCCTGGAGTGCCGGGACAGGCCCTAGAAATACGCAGTATTTT
v_gene: TRBV30
abundance: -
d_gene: TRBD1
j_gene: TRBJ2-3

CDR3aa: CASSGGQGVWTEAFF
CDR3nt: TGTGCCAGTAGTGGTGGACAGGGGGTGTGGACTGAAGCTTTCTTT
v_gene: TRBV19
abundance: -
d_gene: TRBD1
j_gene: TRBJ1-1

CDR3aa: CASSSSGVNSPLHF
CDR3nt: TGCGCCAGCAGCTCTTCAGGGGTCAATTCACCCCTCCACTTT
v_gene: TRBV5-1
abundance: -
d_gene: -
j_gene: TRBJ1-6

CDR3aa: CASSLRQGPKSATNEKLFF
CDR3nt: TGCGCCAGCAGCCTTCGACAGGGACCTAAGTCTGCAACTAATGAAAAACTGTTTTTT
v_gene: TRBV4-1
abundance: once
d_gene: TRBD1
j_gene: TRBJ1-4

CDR3aa: CASSYHRVGGQPQHF
CDR3nt: TGTGCCAGCAGCTACCACAGGGTCGGCGGTCAGCCCCAGCATTTT
v_gene: TRBV28
abundance: few
d_gene: -
j_gene: TRBJ1-5

CDR3aa: CASSLNVVGDTEAFF
CDR3nt: TGTGCCAGCAGCTTGAACGTAGTAGGAGACACTGAAGCTTTCTTT
v_gene: TRBV5-4
abundance: -
d_gene: -
j_gene: TRBJ1-1

CDR3aa: CASSFSGGTEAFF
CDR3nt: TGTGCCAGCAGTTTTTCGGGAGGCACTGAAGCTTTCTTT
v_gene: TRBV12-3/TRBV12-4
abundance: -
d_gene: -
j_gene: TRBJ1-1

CDR3aa: CASSLMKRGAGQPQHF
CDR3nt: TGTGCCAGCAGCCTTATGAAAAGGGGCGCCGGTCAGCCCCAGCATTTT
v_gene: TRBV13
abundance: -
d_gene: -
j_gene: TRBJ1-5

CDR3aa: CASSLDSSGTQYF
CDR3nt: TGTGCCAGCAGTCTTGACAGCTCCGGGACGCAGTATTTT
v_gene: TRBV27
abundance: -
d_gene: -
j_gene: TRBJ2-3

CDR3aa: CASSPTGTDRNTIYF
CDR3nt: TGTGCCAGCAGCCCCACAGGGACAGACAGAAACACCATATATTTT
v_gene: TRBV11-2
abundance: -
d_gene: TRBD1
j_gene: TRBJ1-3

CDR3aa: CATSDFTRGGTGELFF
CDR3nt: TGTGCCACCAGTGATTTCACGCGGGGTGGTACCGGGGAGCTGTTTTTT
v_gene: TRBV24-1
abundance: -
d_gene: -
j_gene: TRBJ2-2

CDR3aa: CASSLEGLGQPQHF
CDR3nt: TGTGCCAGCAGCTTGGAGGGACTCGGGCAGCCCCAGCATTTT
v_gene: TRBV5-5
abundance: -
d_gene: -
j_gene: TRBJ1-5

CDR3aa: CASPNGWDRVDEQYF
CDR3nt: TGTGCCAGCCCCAATGGGTGGGACAGGGTAGACGAGCAGTACTTC
v_gene: TRBV5-8
abundance: -
d_gene: TRBD1
j_gene: TRBJ2-7

CDR3aa: CSSLRQGNTEAFF
CDR3nt: TGCAGCTCCTTAAGACAGGGGAACACTGAAGCTTTCTTT
v_gene: TRBV29-1
abundance: -
d_gene: TRBD1
j_gene: TRBJ1-1

CDR3aa: CASSPGAGKNTEAFF
CDR3nt: TGCGCCAGCAGTCCCGGGGCGGGGAAGAACACTGAAGCTTTCTTT
v_gene: TRBV5-1
abundance: -
d_gene: -
j_gene: TRBJ1-1

CDR3aa: CASSIQGTGVGQPQHF
CDR3nt: TGTGCCAGTAGTATTCAGGGGACAGGGGTTGGTCAGCCCCAGCATTTT
v_gene: TRBV19
abundance: -
d_gene: TRBD1
j_gene: TRBJ1-5

CDR3aa: CASSLRGTGSAGELFF
CDR3nt: TGCGCCAGCAGCCTTCGTGGGACAGGGTCCGCCGGGGAGCTGTTTTTT
v_gene: TRBV5-1
abundance: -
d_gene: TRBD1
j_gene: TRBJ2-2

CDR3aa: CASRTTGEGQPQHF
CDR3nt: TGTGCCAGCAGGACGACAGGGGAGGGGCAGCCCCAGCATTTT
v_gene: TRBV27
abundance: -
d_gene: TRBD1
j_gene: TRBJ1-5

CDR3aa: CASSRRGTGGHEQFF
CDR3nt: TGTGCCAGCAGTCGTAGAGGGACAGGGGGCCATGAGCAGTTCTTC
v_gene: TRBV6-5
abundance: once
d_gene: TRBD1
j_gene: TRBJ2-1

CDR3aa: CASSQPGTRGKKLFF
CDR3nt: TGCGCCAGCAGCCAACCCGGGACAAGGGGTAAAAAACTGTTTTTT
v_gene: TRBV4-1
abundance: -
d_gene: -
j_gene: TRBJ1-4

CDR3aa: CAISDTGRNYGYTF
CDR3nt: TGTGCCATCAGTGATACAGGGAGAAACTATGGCTACACCTTC
v_gene: TRBV10-3
abundance: once
d_gene: -
j_gene: TRBJ1-2

CDR3aa: CASRKQGSTEAFF
CDR3nt: TGTGCCAGCAGAAAACAGGGAAGCACTGAAGCTTTCTTT
v_gene: TRBV12-3/TRBV12-4
abundance: -
d_gene: -
j_gene: TRBJ1-1

CDR3aa: CASSLGVSGTDTQYF
CDR3nt: TGCGCCAGCAGCTTGGGGGTGAGCGGCACAGATACGCAGTATTTT
v_gene: TRBV5-1
abundance: once
d_gene: -
j_gene: TRBJ2-3

CDR3aa: CASSVTRSSHEQFF
CDR3nt: TGTGCCAGCAGTGTAACTCGCTCTAGCCATGAGCAGTTCTTC
v_gene: TRBV2
abundance: -
d_gene: -
j_gene: TRBJ2-1

CDR3aa: CASSLGQGVYEQYF
CDR3nt: TGTGCCAGCTCACTAGGACAGGGGGTCTACGAGCAGTACTTC
v_gene: TRBV18
abundance: -
d_gene: TRBD1
j_gene: TRBJ2-7

CDR3aa: CASSRTGTDPYEQYF
CDR3nt: TGCGCCAGCAGCCGCACCGGGACAGACCCTTACGAGCAGTACTTC
v_gene: TRBV4-1
abundance: -
d_gene: TRBD1
j_gene: TRBJ2-7

CDR3aa: CASSLGSSGNNEQFF
CDR3nt: TGTGCCAGCAGCCTCGGTTCTAGCGGGAACAATGAGCAGTTCTTC
v_gene: TRBV11-2
abundance: -
d_gene: TRBD2
j_gene: TRBJ2-1

CDR3aa: CASSFRLAGLYNEQFF
CDR3nt: TGTGCCAGCAGCTTCCGACTAGCGGGTCTTTACAATGAGCAGTTCTTC
v_gene: TRBV7-2
abundance: -
d_gene: TRBD2
j_gene: TRBJ2-1

CDR3aa: CASSPTGLGYTF
CDR3nt: TGTGCCAGCAGTCCGACAGGGTTAGGCTACACCTTC
v_gene: TRBV28
abundance: -
d_gene: TRBD1
j_gene: TRBJ1-2

CDR3aa: CASRARTDTQYF
CDR3nt: TGTGCCAGCAGAGCCCGCACAGATACGCAGTATTTT
v_gene: TRBV28
abundance: -
d_gene: -
j_gene: TRBJ2-3

CDR3aa: CASSSLDRMNTEAFF
CDR3nt: TGCGCCAGCAGCTCACTAGACAGGATGAACACTGAAGCTTTCTTT
v_gene: TRBV5-1
abundance: once
d_gene: -
j_gene: TRBJ1-1

CDR3aa: CASSLAASSYNEQFF
CDR3nt: TGTGCCAGCAGCTTAGCGGCTAGCTCCTACAATGAGCAGTTCTTC
v_gene: TRBV11-3
abundance: -
d_gene: -
j_gene: TRBJ2-1